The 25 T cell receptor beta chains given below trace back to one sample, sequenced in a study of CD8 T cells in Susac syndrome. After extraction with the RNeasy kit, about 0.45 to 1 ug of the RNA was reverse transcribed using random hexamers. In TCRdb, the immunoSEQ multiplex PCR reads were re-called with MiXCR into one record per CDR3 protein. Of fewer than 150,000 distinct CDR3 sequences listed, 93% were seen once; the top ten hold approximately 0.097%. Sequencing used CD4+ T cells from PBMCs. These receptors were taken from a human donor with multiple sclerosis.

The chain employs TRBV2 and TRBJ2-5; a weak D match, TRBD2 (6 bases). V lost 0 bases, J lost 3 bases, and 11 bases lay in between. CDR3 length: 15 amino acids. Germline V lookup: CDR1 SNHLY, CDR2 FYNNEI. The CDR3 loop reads CASSEAGTVEETQYF. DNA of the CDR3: TGTGCCAGCAGTGAAGCCGGGACTGTCGAAGAGACCCAGTACTTC.

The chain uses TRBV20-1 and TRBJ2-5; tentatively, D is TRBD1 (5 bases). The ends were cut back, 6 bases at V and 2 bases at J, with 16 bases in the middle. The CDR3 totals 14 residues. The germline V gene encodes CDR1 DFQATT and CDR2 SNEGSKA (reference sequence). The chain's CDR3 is CSANLRQGQETQYF. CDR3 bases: TGCAGTGCCAACCTCCGCCAGGGACAAGAGACCCAGTACTTC.

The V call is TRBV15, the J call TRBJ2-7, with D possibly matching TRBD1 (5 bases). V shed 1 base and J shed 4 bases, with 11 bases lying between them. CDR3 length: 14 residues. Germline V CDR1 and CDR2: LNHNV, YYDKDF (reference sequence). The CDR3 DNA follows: TGTGCCACCAGCAGAGGGGCCGCAGGGTACGAGCAGTACTTC. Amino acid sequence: CATSRGAAGYEQYF. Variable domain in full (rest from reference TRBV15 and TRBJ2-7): DAMVIQNPRYQVTQFGKPVTLSCSQTLNHNVMYWYQQKSSQAPKLLFHYYDKDFNNEADTPDNFQSRRPNTSFCFLDIRSPGLGDTAMYLCATSRGAAGYEQYFGPGTRLTVT.

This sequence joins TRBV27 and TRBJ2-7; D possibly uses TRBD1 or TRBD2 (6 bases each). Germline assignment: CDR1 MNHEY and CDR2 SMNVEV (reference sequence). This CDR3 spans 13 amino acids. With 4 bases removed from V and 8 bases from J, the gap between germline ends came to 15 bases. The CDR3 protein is CASSSGGRRKQYF. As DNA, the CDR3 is TGTGCCAGCAGTTCCGGGGGCAGAAGAAAGCAGTACTTC.

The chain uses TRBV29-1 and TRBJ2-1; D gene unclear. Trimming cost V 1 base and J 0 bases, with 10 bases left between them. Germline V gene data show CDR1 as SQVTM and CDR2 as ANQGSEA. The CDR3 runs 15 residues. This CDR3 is CSVEGRASSYNEQFF. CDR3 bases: TGCAGCGTTGAAGGTCGAGCGAGCTCCTACAATGAGCAGTTCTTC.

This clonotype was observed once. The CDR3 bases are TGCAGCGTATCGGGGGCGGCGGACACCATATATTTT. Translated, it gives CSVSGAADTIYF. This chain connects TRBV29-1 to TRBJ1-3, with D perhaps TRBD1 (6 bases). V lost 6 bases, J lost 8 bases, and 14 bases lay in between. The V gene's germline CDR1 is SQVTM and CDR2 ANQGSEA. CDR3 length: 12 residues.

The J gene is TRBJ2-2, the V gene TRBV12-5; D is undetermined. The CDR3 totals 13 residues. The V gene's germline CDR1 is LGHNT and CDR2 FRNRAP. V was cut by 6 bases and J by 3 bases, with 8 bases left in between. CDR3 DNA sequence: TGTGCTAGTGGCTTCCAGGACACCGGGGAGCTGTTTTTT. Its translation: CASGFQDTGELFF. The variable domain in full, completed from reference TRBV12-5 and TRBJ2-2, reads DARVTQTPRHKVTEMGQEVTMRCQPILGHNTVFWYRQTMMQGLELLAYFRNRAPLDDSGMPKDRFSAEMPDATLATLKIQPSEPRDSAVYFCASGFQDTGELFFGEGSRLTVL.

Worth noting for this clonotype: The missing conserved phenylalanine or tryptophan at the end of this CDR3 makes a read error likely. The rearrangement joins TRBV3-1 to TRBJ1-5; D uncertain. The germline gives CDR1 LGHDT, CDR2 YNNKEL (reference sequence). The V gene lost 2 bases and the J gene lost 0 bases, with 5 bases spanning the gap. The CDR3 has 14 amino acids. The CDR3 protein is CASSQQYSNQPQHV. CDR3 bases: TGTGCCAGCAGCCAACAGTATAGCAATCAGCCCCAGCATGTT.

The CDR3 sequence: CASSQVYGRRYNEQFF. In DNA form, the CDR3 reads TGCGCCAGCAGCCAAGTATACGGCAGGCGTTACAATGAGCAGTTCTTC. V gene TRBV4-3 combines with J gene TRBJ2-1; no reliable D call. Germline lookup yields CDR1 LGHNA and CDR2 YSLEER. The CDR3 is made up of 16 amino acids. V was cut by 1 base and J by 4 bases, with 14 bases left in between.

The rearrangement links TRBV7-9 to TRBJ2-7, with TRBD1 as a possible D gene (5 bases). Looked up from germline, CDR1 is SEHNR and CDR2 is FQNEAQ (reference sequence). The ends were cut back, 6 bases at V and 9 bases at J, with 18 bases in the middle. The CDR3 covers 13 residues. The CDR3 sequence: CASSFDLIRGQYF. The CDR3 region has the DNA TGTGCCAGCAGTTTTGACCTTATTAGGGGGCAGTACTTC.

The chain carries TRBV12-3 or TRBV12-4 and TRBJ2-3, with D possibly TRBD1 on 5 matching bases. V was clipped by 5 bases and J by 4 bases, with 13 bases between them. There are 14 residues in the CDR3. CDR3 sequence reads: CASSPTIRADTQYF. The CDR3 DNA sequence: TGTGCCAGCAGTCCTACGATCAGGGCAGATACGCAGTATTTT.

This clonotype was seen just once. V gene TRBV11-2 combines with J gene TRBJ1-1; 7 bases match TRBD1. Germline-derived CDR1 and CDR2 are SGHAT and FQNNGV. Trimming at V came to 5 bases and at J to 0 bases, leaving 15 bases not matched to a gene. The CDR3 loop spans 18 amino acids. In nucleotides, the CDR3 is TGTGCCAGCAGCCGCCTTGGGGCAGGGGGAAGGATGAACACTGAAGCTTTCTTT. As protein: CASSRLGAGGRMNTEAFF.

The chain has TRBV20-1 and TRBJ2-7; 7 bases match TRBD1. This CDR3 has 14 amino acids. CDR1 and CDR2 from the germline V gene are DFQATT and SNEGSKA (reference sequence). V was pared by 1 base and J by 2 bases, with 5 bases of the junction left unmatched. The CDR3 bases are TGCAGTGCTAGAGTTGCTCAGGGGGCCTACGAGCAGTACTTC. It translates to CSARVAQGAYEQYF.

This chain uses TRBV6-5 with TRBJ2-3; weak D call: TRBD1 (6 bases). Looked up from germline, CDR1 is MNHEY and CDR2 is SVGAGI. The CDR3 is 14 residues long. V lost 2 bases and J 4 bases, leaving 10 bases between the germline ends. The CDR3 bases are TGTGCCAGCAGTTACGACAGGTGGTCAGATACGCAGTATTTT. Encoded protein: CASSYDRWSDTQYF.

CDR3 sequence reads: CASSLVTSGETQYF. CDR3 DNA sequence: TGCGCCAGCAGCTTGGTAACTAGCGGGGAGACCCAGTACTTC. The rearrangement uses TRBV5-1 and TRBJ2-5, with TRBD2 identical over 9 bases. This CDR3 region has 14 residues. J gave up 5 bases and V 0 bases, and 2 bases lay outside the gene matches. CDR1 and CDR2 (germline): SGHRS, YFSETQ.

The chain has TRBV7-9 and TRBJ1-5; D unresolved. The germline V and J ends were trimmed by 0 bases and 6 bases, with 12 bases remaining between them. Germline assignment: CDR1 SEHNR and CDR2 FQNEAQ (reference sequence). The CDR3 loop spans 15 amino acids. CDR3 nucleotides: TGTGCCAGCAGCTTAGCCCCCGGGGAAGCTCAGCCCCAGCATTTT. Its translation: CASSLAPGEAQPQHF.

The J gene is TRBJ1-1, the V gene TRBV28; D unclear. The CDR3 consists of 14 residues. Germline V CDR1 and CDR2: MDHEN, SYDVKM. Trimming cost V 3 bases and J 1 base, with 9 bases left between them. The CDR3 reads CASSFPQRNTEAFF. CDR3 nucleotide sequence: TGTGCCAGCAGTTTCCCCCAGAGGAACACTGAAGCTTTCTTT. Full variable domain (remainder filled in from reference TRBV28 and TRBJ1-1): DVKVTQSSRYLVKRTGEKVFLECVQDMDHENMFWYRQDPGLGLRLIYFSYDVKMKEKGDIPEGYSVSREKKERFSLILESASTNQTSMYLCASSFPQRNTEAFFGQGTRLTVV.

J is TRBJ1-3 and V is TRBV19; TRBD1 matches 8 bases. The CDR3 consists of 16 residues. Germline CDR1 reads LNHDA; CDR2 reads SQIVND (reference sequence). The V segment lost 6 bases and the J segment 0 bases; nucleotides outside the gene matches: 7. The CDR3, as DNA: TGTGCCAGTAGGGGGGACAGGACCCCCTCTGGAAACACCATATATTTT. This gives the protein CASRGDRTPSGNTIYF.

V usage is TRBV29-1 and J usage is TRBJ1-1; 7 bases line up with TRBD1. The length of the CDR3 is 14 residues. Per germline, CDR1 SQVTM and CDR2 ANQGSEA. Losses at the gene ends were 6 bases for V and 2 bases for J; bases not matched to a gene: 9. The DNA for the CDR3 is TGCAGCGTCCGCGGACAGGAGGTCAACACTGAAGCTTTCTTT. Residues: CSVRGQEVNTEAFF.

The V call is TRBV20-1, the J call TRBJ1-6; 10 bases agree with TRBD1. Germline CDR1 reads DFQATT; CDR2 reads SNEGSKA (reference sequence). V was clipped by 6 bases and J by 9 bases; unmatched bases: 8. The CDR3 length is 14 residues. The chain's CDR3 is CSARGQGIGSPLHF. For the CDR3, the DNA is TGCAGTGCCAGGGGACAGGGGATCGGTTCACCCCTCCACTTT.

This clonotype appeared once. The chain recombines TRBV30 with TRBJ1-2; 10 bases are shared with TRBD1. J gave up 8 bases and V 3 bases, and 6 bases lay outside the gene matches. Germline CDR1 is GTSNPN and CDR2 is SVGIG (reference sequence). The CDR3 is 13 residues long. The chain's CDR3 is CAWRPDRGQGYTF. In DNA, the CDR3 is TGTGCCTGGAGGCCCGACAGGGGGCAGGGCTACACCTTC.

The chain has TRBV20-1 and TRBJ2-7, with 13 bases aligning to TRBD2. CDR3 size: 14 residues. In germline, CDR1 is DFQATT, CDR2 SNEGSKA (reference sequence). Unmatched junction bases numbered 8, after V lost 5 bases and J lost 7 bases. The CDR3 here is CSAGTSGAGGEQYF. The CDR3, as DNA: TGCAGTGCTGGGACTAGCGGGGCTGGGGGGGAGCAGTACTTC.

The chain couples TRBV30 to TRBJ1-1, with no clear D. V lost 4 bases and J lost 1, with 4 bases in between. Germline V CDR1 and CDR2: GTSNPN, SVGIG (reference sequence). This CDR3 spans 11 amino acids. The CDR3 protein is CAWMENTEAFF. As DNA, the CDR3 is TGTGCCTGGATGGAGAACACTGAAGCTTTCTTT. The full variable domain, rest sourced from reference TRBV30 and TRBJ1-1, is SQTIHQWPATLVQPVGSPLSLECTVEGTSNPNLYWYRQAAGRGLQLLFYSVGIGQISSEVPQNLSASRPQDRQFILSSKKLLLSDSGFYLCAWMENTEAFFGQGTRLTVV.

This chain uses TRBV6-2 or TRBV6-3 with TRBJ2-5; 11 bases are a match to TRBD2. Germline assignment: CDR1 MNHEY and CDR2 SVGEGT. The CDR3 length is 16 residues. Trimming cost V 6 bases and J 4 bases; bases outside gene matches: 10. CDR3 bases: TGTGCCAGCAGCCCCGTTAGCGGGGGGGCGGGAGAGACCCAGTACTTC. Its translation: CASSPVSGGAGETQYF.

CDR3 in amino acids: CASTKGGRGSPLHF. The CDR3 nucleotides are TGTGCCAGCACCAAGGGGGGGAGGGGATCACCCCTCCACTTT. This chain uses TRBV6-6 with TRBJ1-6; possibly TRBD1 for D (6 bases). V dropped 7 bases and J dropped 10 bases, with 17 bases sitting between them. The CDR3 is made up of 14 amino acids. Germline V gives CDR1 MNHNY, CDR2 SVGAGI (reference sequence).